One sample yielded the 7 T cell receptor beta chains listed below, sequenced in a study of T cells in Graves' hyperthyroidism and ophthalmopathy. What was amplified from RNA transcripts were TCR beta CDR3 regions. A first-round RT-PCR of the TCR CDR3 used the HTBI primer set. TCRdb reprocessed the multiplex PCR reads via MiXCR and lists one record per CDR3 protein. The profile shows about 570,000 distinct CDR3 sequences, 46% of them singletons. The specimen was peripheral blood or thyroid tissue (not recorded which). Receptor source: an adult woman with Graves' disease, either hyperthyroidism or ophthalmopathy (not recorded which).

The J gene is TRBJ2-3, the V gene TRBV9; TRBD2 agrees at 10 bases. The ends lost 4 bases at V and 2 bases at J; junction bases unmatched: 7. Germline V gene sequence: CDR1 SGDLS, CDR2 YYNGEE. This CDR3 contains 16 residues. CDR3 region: CASSLLAGAFTDTQYF. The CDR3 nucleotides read TGTGCCAGCAGCCTTCTAGCGGGGGCTTTCACAGATACGCAGTATTTT.

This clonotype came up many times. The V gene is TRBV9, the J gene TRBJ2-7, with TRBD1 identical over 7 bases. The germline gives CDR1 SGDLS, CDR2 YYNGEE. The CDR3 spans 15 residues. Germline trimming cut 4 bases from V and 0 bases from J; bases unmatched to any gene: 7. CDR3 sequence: CASSKGATYSYEQYF. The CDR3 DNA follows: TGTGCCAGCAGCAAGGGGGCTACGTACTCCTACGAGCAGTACTTC.

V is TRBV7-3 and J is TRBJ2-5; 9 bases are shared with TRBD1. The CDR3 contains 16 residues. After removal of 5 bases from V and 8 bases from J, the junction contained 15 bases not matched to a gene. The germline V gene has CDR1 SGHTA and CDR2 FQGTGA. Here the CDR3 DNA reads TGTGCCAGCAGCCGTAGGACAGGGGCGGGAGAGGCTACCCAGTACTTC. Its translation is CASSRRTGAGEATQYF.

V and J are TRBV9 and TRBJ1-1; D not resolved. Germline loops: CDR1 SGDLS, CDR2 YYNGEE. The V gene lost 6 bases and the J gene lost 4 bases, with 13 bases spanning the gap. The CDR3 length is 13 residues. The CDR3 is CASTEASGTEAFF. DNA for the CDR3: TGTGCCAGCACCGAGGCCTCGGGCACTGAAGCTTTCTTT.

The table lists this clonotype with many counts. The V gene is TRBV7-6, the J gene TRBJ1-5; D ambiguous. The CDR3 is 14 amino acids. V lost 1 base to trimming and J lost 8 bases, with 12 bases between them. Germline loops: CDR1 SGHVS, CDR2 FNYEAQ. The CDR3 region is CASSLGPNREPQHF. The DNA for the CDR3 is TGTGCCAGCAGCTTAGGCCCAAACCGGGAGCCCCAGCATTTT.

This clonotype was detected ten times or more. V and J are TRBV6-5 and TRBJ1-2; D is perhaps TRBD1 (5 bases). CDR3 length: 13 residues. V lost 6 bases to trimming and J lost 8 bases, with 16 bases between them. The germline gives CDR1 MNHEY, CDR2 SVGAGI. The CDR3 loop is CASSRDPARGYTF. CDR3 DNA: TGTGCCAGCAGCAGGGACCCCGCCAGAGGCTACACCTTC.

In nucleotides, the CDR3 is TGTGCCAGTATGGGGCCAGCTAACTATGGCTACACCTTC. Translated, it gives CASMGPANYGYTF. This rearrangement joins TRBV19 to TRBJ1-2, with D perhaps TRBD1 (5 bases). Deletions cut 7 bases from V and 0 bases from J, with 9 bases between. The CDR3 runs 13 residues. From germline, CDR1 is LNHDA and CDR2 SQIVND (reference sequence).